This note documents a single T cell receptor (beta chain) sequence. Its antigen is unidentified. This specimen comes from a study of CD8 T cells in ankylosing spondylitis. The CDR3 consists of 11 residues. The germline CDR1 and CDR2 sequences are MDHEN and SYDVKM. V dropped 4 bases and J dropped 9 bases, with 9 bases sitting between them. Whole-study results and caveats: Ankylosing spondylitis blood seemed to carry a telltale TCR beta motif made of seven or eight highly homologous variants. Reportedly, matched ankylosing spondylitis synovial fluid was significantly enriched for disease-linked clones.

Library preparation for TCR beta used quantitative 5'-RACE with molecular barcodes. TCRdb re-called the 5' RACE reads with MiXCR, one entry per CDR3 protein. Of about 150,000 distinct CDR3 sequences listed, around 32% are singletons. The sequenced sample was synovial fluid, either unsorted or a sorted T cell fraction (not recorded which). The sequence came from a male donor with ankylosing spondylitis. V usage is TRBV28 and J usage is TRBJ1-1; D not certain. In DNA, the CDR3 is TGTGCCAGCAGTTCCCGGGAAAAAGCTTTCTTT. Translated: CASSSREKAFF. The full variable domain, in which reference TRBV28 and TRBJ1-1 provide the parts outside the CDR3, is DVKVTQSSRYLVKRTGEKVFLECVQDMDHENMFWYRQDPGLGLRLIYFSYDVKMKEKGDIPEGYSVSREKKERFSLILESASTNQTSMYLCASSSREKAFFGQGTRLTVV.